This T cell receptor (beta chain) derives from a study of cytomegalovirus exposure and HLA in healthy donors. PCR employed 60 Vbeta and 13 Jbeta primers. This table comes from immunoSEQ multiplex PCR, and its TCRdb copy is limited to in-frame clones, with some not included. The sample consists of fewer than 150,000 clones, around 83% of them appearing once. The ends were cut back, 0 bases at V and 7 bases at J, with 14 bases in the middle. Germline V gene data show CDR1 as SGHRS and CDR2 as YFSETQ. The length of the CDR3 is 15 residues. This clone occurred once. Sequencing was carried out using PBMCs. The receptor was isolated from a middle-aged man in good health and CMV-seropositive. V and J are TRBV5-1 and TRBJ2-1, with D possibly matching TRBD1 (6 bases). CDR3 residues: CASSLAAGAGNEQFF. The CDR3 nucleotides are TGCGCCAGCAGCTTGGCGGCAGGGGCGGGTAATGAGCAGTTCTTC.